This T cell receptor (beta chain) comes out of a study of T-cell reconstitution after alpha-beta-depleted transplantation in children. Overall study findings and caveats: About two months after transplant, alpha-beta T cells reportedly came from several hundred expanded graft clones.

To note about this clonotype: Its antigen remains unidentified.

Researchers prepared the TCRbeta library using unique molecular identifiers, the study reports. TCRdb re-analysed the PCR reads in MiXCR, keeping a single row per CDR3 protein. The sample has about 58,000 distinct CDR3 sequences; 44% are singletons. This CDR3 spans 14 amino acids. In germline, CDR1 is DFQATT, CDR2 SNEGSKA (reference sequence). With V trimmed by 6 bases and J by 1 base, 6 bases remained unmatched. The sample consisted of PBMCs, mostly from graft donor cells, taken 360 days after TCRalphabeta/CD19-depleted stem cell transplant. The chain employs TRBV20-1 and TRBJ1-1; 9 nucleotides line up with TRBD1. This clonotype originated in a male patient younger than 18 who had a stem cell transplant for acute lymphoblastic leukemia, so the T cells may come from the graft donor. Here the CDR3 DNA reads TGCAGTGCACTACAGGGGGCGCAGAACACTGAAGCTTTCTTT. It encodes CSALQGAQNTEAFF.